These 11 T cell receptor beta chains share one sample of origin, sequenced in a study of T cell repertoires in cytomegalovirus infection. TCRdb reprocessed the reads with MiXCR, giving one entry per CDR3 protein. The data contain roughly 280,000 distinct CDR3 sequences, less than 9.5% of them seen just once; the ten biggest clones take up about 15%. The specimen sequenced was PBMCs. The receptors stem from a human donor in good health (CMV status not recorded). Some clones in this sample may be carry-over from other donors' samples.

This clonotype was counted ten times or more. The CDR3 DNA reads TGTGCCAGCAGCTTTAGTACGGAGACCCAGTACTTC. As protein: CASSFSTETQYF. The V and J genes are TRBV7-2 and TRBJ2-5; no reliable D call. V was cut by 3 bases and J by 5 bases, with 7 bases left in between. Germline V lookup: CDR1 SGHTA, CDR2 FQGNSA. This CDR3 has 12 amino acids.

This clonotype was counted at least ten times. The CDR3 DNA reads as TGTGCCAGCAGCCCGGGACGGAGCGACTCTGGGGCCAACGTCCTGACTTTC. It is translated as CASSPGRSDSGANVLTF. The chain joins TRBV7-9 to TRBJ2-6; D possibly uses TRBD1 or TRBD2 (5 bases each). The CDR3 runs to 17 residues. CDR1 and CDR2 (germline): SEHNR, FQNEAQ (reference sequence). V lost 5 bases and J lost 0, with 14 bases in between. The full variable domain, its missing parts supplied by reference TRBV7-9 and TRBJ2-6, is DTGVSQNPRHKITKRGQNVTFRCDPISEHNRLYWYRQTLGQGPEFLTYFQNEAQLEKSRLLSDRFSAERPKGSFSTLEIQRTEQGDSAMYLCASSPGRSDSGANVLTFGAGSRLTVL.

The chain joins TRBV30 to TRBJ2-3, with a weak D call TRBD1 (7 bases). Trimming removed 5 bases at V and 3 bases at J, with 12 bases between. This CDR3 comprises 13 residues. Germline values: CDR1 GTSNPN, CDR2 SVGIG (reference sequence). CDR3 amino acids: CAWSGGLTDTQYF. CDR3 DNA sequence: TGTGCCTGGTCAGGGGGGCTGACAGATACGCAGTATTTT. The whole variable domain, filled in from reference TRBV30 and TRBJ2-3, reads SQTIHQWPATLVQPVGSPLSLECTVEGTSNPNLYWYRQAAGRGLQLLFYSVGIGQISSEVPQNLSASRPQDRQFILSSKKLLLSDSGFYLCAWSGGLTDTQYFGPGTRLTVL.

This clonotype has at least ten counts. In nucleotides, the CDR3 is TGTGCCAGCAGCCCAGCGTTAAGGGGGAGCGGGAAACTCAGGAATGAGCAGTTCTTC. Residues: CASSPALRGSGKLRNEQFF. This chain links TRBV13 with TRBJ2-1; tentatively, D is TRBD2 (7 bases). Looked up from germline, CDR1 is PRHDT and CDR2 is FYEKMQ (reference sequence). The CDR3 has 19 amino acids. With 5 bases removed from V and 7 bases from J, the gap between germline ends came to 30 bases.

This clonotype was picked up many times. The genes are TRBV7-2 and TRBJ2-1, with D possibly being TRBD1 or TRBD2 (6 bases each). The CDR3 contains 15 residues. Between the trimmed V and J ends, which lost 6 bases and 11 bases, there was a span of 23 bases. CDR1 SGHTA and CDR2 FQGNSA come from the germline V gene. CDR3 DNA sequence: TGTGCCAGCAGTCCCATTGGGGGGCCAGGAGAGCAGCAGTTCTTC. It translates to CASSPIGGPGEQQFF.

There are many counts of this clonotype. The genes are TRBV7-2 and TRBJ2-1; the D gene is possibly TRBD1 (6 bases). The CDR3 extends over 15 amino acids. Germline V lookup: CDR1 SGHTA, CDR2 FQGNSA. V was pared by 5 bases and J by 5 bases, with 16 bases between. As DNA, the CDR3 is TGTGCCAGCAGCCCCGGACGACAGGTAAACAATGAGCAGTTCTTC. Translated, it gives CASSPGRQVNNEQFF.

V is TRBV28 and J is TRBJ1-4; tentative D call: TRBD1 (5 bases). The V end lost 6 bases, the J end lost 8 bases, and 13 bases lay between the germline ends. The CDR3 runs to 13 residues. Germline V CDR1 and CDR2: MDHEN, SYDVKM. Here the CDR3 reads CASRWAGPEKLFF. The CDR3 bases are TGTGCCAGCAGATGGGCAGGGCCAGAAAAACTGTTTTTT.

This clonotype was found many times. The rearrangement joins TRBV11-2 to TRBJ2-1; TRBD1 matches at 9 bases. The germline V gene has CDR1 SGHAT and CDR2 FQNNGV. This CDR3 is built from 16 residues. J lost 6 bases, V lost 6 bases, and 12 bases had no gene match. CDR3 region: CASSRGVRDRVNEQFF. The CDR3 nucleotides read TGTGCCAGCAGTAGAGGAGTCCGGGACAGGGTCAATGAGCAGTTCTTC.

In its sample, this clonotype was seen many times. The chain has TRBV25-1 and TRBJ1-2; no clear D gene. In germline, CDR1 is MGHDK, CDR2 SYGVNS. This CDR3 comprises 15 residues. The germline V and J ends were trimmed by 6 bases and 8 bases, with 22 bases remaining between them. As DNA, the CDR3 is TGTGCCAGCAGCGCCGAAGGGTTACAGAACTGGGGCTACACCTTC. Translating gives CASSAEGLQNWGYTF.

This clonotype was found many times. V usage is TRBV7-6 and J usage is TRBJ1-6; weak D call: TRBD1 (6 bases). The germline V gene encodes CDR1 SGHVS and CDR2 FNYEAQ. The CDR3 extends over 17 amino acids. The V and J ends lost 5 bases and 6 bases respectively, with 20 bases between them. As DNA, the CDR3 is TGTGCCAGCAGCACGACCGGGACACCGACGGGTAATTCACCCCTCCACTTT. Amino acid sequence: CASSTTGTPTGNSPLHF.

The CDR3 coding sequence is TGTGCCACCTCGACCGGACAGGGGAGAGGTCAAGAGACCCAGTACTTC. It codes for CATSTGQGRGQETQYF. The chain recombines TRBV12-3 or TRBV12-4 with TRBJ2-5, with TRBD1 matching 9 bases. The CDR3 is 16 amino acids. V was clipped by 10 bases and J by 2 bases; unmatched bases: 14.